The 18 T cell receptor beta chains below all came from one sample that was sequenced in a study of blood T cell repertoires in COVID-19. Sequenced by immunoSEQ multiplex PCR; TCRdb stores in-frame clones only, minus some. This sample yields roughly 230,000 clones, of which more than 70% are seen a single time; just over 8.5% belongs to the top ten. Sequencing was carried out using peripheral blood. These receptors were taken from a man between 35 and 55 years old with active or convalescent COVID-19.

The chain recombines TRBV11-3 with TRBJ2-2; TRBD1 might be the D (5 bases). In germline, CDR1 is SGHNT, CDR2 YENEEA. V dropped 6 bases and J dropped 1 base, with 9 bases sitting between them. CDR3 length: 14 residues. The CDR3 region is CASRDGQNTGELFF. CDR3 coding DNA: TGTGCCAGCAGGGACGGACAGAACACCGGGGAGCTGTTTTTT.

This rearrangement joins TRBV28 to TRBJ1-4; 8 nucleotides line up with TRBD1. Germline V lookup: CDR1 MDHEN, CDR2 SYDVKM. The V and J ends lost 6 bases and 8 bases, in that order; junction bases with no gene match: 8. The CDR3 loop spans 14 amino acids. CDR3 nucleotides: TGTGCCAGCAGCCGAGGACAGGGCAACGAAAAACTGTTTTTT. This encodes CASSRGQGNEKLFF.

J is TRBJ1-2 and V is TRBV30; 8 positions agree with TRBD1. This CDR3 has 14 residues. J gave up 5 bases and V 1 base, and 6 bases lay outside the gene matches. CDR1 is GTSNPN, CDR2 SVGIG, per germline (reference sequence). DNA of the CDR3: TGTGCCTGGAGTGGGACAGGGACGGGATATGGCTACACCTTC. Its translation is CAWSGTGTGYGYTF.

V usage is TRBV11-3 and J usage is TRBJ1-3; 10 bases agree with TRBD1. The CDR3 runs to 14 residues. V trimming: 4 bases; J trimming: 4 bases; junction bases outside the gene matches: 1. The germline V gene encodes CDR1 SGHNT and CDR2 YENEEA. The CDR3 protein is CASSSDRGGNTIYF. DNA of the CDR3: TGTGCCAGCAGCTCGGACAGGGGGGGAAACACCATATATTTT.

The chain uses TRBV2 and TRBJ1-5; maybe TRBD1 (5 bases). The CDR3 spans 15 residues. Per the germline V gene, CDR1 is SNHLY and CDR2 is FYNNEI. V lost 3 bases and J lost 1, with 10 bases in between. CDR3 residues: CASSDVTVSNQPQHF. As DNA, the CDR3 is TGTGCCAGCAGTGATGTGACAGTCAGCAATCAGCCCCAGCATTTT.

CDR3 loop: CASSLGGVPTPQHF. The CDR3 DNA follows: TGCGCCAGCAGCTTGGGGGGCGTCCCTACTCCCCAGCATTTT. V usage is TRBV5-1 and J usage is TRBJ1-5, with D maybe TRBD1 (5 bases). V lost 0 bases, J lost 10 bases, and 14 bases lay in between. From germline, CDR1 is SGHRS and CDR2 YFSETQ. There are 14 residues in the CDR3.

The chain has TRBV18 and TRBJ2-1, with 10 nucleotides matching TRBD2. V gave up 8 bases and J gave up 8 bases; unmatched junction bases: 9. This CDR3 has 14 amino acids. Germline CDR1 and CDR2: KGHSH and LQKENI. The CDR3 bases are TGTGCCAGCACCGGGACTAGCGCTAGCGATGAGCAGTTCTTC. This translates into CASTGTSASDEQFF.

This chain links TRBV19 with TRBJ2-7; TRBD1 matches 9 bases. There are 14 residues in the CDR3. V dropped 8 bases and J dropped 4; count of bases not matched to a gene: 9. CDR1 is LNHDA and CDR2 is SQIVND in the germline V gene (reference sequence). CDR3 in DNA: TGTGCCAGTTCCCCCGGGGGGACAGGGTACGAGCAGTACTTC. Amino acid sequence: CASSPGGTGYEQYF.

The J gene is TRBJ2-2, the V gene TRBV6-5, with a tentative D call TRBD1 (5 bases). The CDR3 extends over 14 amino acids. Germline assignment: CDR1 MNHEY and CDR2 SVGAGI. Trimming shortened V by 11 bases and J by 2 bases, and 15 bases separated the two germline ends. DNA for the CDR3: TGTGCCGGGCGAGTGACAGCTAACACCGGGGAGCTGTTTTTT. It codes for CAGRVTANTGELFF.

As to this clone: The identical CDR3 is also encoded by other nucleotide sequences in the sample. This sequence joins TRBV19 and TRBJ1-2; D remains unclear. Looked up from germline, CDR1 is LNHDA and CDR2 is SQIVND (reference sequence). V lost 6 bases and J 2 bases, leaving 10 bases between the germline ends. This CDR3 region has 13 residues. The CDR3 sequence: CASSRTGNYGYTF. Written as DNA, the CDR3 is TGTGCCAGTAGCCGGACGGGGAACTATGGCTACACCTTC.

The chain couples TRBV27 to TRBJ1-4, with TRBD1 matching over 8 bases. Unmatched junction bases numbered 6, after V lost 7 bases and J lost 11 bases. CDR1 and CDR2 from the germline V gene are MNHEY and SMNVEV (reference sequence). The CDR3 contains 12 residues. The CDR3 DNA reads TGTGCCAGCAATACACAGGGGGGGAAACTGTTTTTT. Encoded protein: CASNTQGGKLFF.

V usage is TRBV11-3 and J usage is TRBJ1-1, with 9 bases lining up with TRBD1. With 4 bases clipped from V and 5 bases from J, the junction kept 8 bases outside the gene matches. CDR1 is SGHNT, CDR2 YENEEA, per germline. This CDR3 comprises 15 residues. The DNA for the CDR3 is TGTGCCAGCAGCTCCGGACAGGGGTGGAGGACTGAAGCTTTCTTT. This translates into CASSSGQGWRTEAFF.

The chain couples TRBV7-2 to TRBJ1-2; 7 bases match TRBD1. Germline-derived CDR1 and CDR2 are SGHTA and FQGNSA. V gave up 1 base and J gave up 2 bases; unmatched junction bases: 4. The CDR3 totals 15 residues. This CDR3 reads CASSLERGPNYGYTF. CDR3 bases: TGTGCCAGCAGCTTAGAAAGGGGGCCCAACTATGGCTACACCTTC.

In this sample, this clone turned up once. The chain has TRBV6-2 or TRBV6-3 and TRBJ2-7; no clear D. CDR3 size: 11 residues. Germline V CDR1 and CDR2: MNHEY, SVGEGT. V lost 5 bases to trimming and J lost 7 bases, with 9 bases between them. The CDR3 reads CASSQTLEQYF. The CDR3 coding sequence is TGTGCCAGCAGTCAGACTCTGGAGCAGTACTTC.

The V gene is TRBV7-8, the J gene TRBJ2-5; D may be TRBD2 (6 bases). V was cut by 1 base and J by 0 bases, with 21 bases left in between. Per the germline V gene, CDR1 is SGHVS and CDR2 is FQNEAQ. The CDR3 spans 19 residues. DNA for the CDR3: TGTGCCAGCAGCTTAGTTGTCGGGAGTTCCCACCCGTACCAAGAGACCCAGTACTTC. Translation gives CASSLVVGSSHPYQETQYF.

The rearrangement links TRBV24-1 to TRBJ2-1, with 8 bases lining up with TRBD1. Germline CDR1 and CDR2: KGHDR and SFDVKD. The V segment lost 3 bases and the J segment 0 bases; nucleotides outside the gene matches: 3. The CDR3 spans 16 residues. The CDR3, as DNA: TGTGCCACCAGTGATGGACAGGGTCTCTCCTACAATGAGCAGTTCTTC. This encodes CATSDGQGLSYNEQFF.

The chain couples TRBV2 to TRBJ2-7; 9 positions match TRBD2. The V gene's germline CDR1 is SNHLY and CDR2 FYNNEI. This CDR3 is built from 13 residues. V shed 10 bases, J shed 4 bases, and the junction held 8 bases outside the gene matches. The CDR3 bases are TGTGCCAACCGGCGGGAGGGCGGTTACGAGCAGTACTTC. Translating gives CANRREGGYEQYF. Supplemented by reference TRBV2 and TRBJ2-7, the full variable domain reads EPEVTQTPSHQVTQMGQEVILRCVPISNHLYFYWYRQILGQKVEFLVSFYNNEISEKSEIFDDQFSVERPDGSNFTLKIRSTKLEDSAMYFCANRREGGYEQYFGPGTRLTVT.

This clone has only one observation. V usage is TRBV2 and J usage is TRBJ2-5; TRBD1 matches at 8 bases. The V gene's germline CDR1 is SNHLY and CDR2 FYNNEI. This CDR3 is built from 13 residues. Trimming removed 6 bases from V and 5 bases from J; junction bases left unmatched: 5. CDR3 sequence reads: CASRSGGGETQYF. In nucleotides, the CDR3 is TGTGCCAGCAGGTCAGGGGGCGGCGAGACCCAGTACTTC.